The entry below gives a single T cell receptor (beta chain) sequence along with its context. Its specificity is not known. CDR1 and CDR2 (germline): MGHRA, YSYEKL. The CDR3 extends over 16 amino acids. Trimming at V came to 5 bases and at J to 0 bases, leaving 6 bases not matched to a gene. The sample is drawn from a study of blood T cells in healthy people across ages. Background on the study: Every two T cells gave about one barcoded beta molecule via template switching. Broader study findings: In older individuals, TCR beta diversity per million T cells was lower, falling roughly linearly with age. Expanded clonotype shifts may have been confounded, as the donors had an unknown CMV status.

A second PCR of about 7 to 11 cycles used a sample-barcoded 5' primer and a J-beta primer mix. Using its own MiXCR run on the 5' RACE reads, TCRdb lists one record per CDR3 protein. The table shows approximately 760,000 distinct CDR3 sequences, with 20% to 30% occurring only once. Another study also made use of these data, one on T cells of mothers and their children.

The V call is TRBV4-1, the J call TRBJ2-5, with 10 bases aligning to TRBD1. The material sequenced was blood. The clonotype originates from a boy under 18 in good health. This CDR3 reads CASSSGQGDNQETQYF. The CDR3 DNA follows: TGCGCCAGCAGCTCCGGACAGGGGGACAACCAAGAGACCCAGTACTTC.